The source of this T cell receptor (beta chain) is a study of blood T cell repertoires in COVID-19. This clone occurred once. The CDR3 is 15 amino acids. Trimming shortened V by 0 bases and J by 8 bases, and 16 bases separated the two germline ends. The V gene's germline CDR1 is SGHTA and CDR2 FQGNSA. In the study's own analysis: From reference gene primer amplification, estimates of nucleated cell counts were derived. Profiling relied on immunoSEQ multiplex PCR, and the TCRdb table lists in-frame clones only, not all of them. V and J calls and clone size follow that table, whereas D and trimming were derived from the DNA. The sample contains about 340,000 clones, around 88% of which appear only once.

Specimen: peripheral blood. The chain recombines TRBV7-2 with TRBJ1-2, with D perhaps matching TRBD1 (5 bases). This TCR was recovered from a man in his thirties or forties with active or convalescent COVID-19. CDR3 nucleotide sequence: TGTGCCAGCAGCTTAGCCTTATGGCAGGGCGGCGGCTACACCTTC. The encoded protein is CASSLALWQGGGYTF.